This T cell receptor beta chain is from a study of OX40 agonist ivuxolimab in advanced cancers. At the level of the study: Patients' therapy was ivuxolimab, an antibody that acts as an agonist of OX40 (CD134).

Some clones are missing from TCRdb's copy, which holds only in-frame ones; the method was immunoSEQ multiplex PCR. The sample includes 70,000 or so clones, 85% to 90% of them seen just once. This receptor was obtained from an adult with an advanced solid tumor such as melanoma, head and neck, liver or kidney cancer. Sequenced here: CD4+ or CD8+ T cells sorted from blood, sampled in a trial of the OX40 agonist ivuxolimab.

The chain's CDR3 is CASSEEGLNEQFF. CDR3 in DNA: TGTGCCAGCAGTGAAGAAGGGTTGAATGAGCAGTTCTTC. This chain uses TRBV2 with TRBJ2-1, with unresolved D. Germline lookup yields CDR1 SNHLY and CDR2 FYNNEI. V lost 1 base, J lost 7 bases, and 8 bases lay in between. There are 13 residues in the CDR3.